The clone carrying this T cell receptor (beta chain) occurred many times. Its cognate antigen is unknown. These data are taken from a study of T-cell reconstitution after alpha-beta-depleted transplantation in children. General study results and limits: In patients about two months after transplant, alpha-beta T cells reportedly arose from several hundred expanded graft clones. At the one-year point after transplant, T-cell counts and TCRbeta diversity were found to come mostly from T cells that had been newly produced. Some patients' high day-60 TCRbeta diversity was attributed to recipient cells surviving conditioning.

V lost 0 bases, J lost 6 bases, and 9 bases lay in between. The germline V gene encodes CDR1 MNHEY and CDR2 SVGAGI. The CDR3 is 13 amino acids. Unique molecular identifiers tagged the TCRbeta library. Using its own MiXCR run on the PCR reads, TCRdb lists one record per CDR3 protein. This sample yields 280,000 or so distinct CDR3 sequences, of which approximately 10% are seen a single time; roughly a quarter belongs to the top ten. V and J are TRBV6-5 and TRBJ2-7; no firm D call. The sequenced sample was peripheral blood, obtained 180 days after TCRalphabeta/CD19-depleted stem cell transplant. This clonotype was obtained from a male patient aged 2-15 years who had a stem cell transplant for chronic granulomatous disease, so the T cells may come from the graft donor. The CDR3 spells CASSYSWPSEQYF. Written as DNA, the CDR3 is TGTGCCAGCAGTTACTCCTGGCCCTCCGAGCAGTACTTC.